This record covers a single TCR beta chain. Antigen specificity is unknown. These data belong to a study of T cell responses to AZD1222 COVID-19 vaccine. Overall study findings and caveats: After the peak T cell response, and only then, were repertoires sampled. Baseline antibody screening turned up just a handful of seropositive AZD1222 recipients. Reportedly, close to half of spike-specific TCRs are directed against unmutated variant regions.

The table came from immunoSEQ multiplex PCR; TCRdb's copy has only in-frame clones and leaves some out. This table holds tens of thousands of clones, roughly 88% found once. This CDR3 is built from 11 residues. CDR1 is MNHEY and CDR2 is SVGAGI in the germline V gene. The V and J ends lost 8 bases and 6 bases respectively, with 11 bases between them. This chain links TRBV6-5 with TRBJ2-7; D is tentatively TRBD1 or TRBD2 (5 bases each). The material sequenced was peripheral blood, taken on day 0 of AZD1222 vaccination. The source of this sequence is an adult in good health. The CDR3 sequence: CASRDRGEQYF. CDR3 coding DNA: TGTGCCAGCCGGGACCGGGGCGAGCAGTACTTC.